This section outlines one T cell receptor (beta chain) sequence together with its context. Its antigen is still unknown. No per-base quality is available; no much larger clone lies one base away. The data stem from a study of CD8+ T cells in alopecia areata (dated by TCRdb to 2016 to 2019). Context from the whole study: The treated patients, all with moderate-to-severe alopecia areata, were enrolled in an open-label pilot trial of oral tofacitinib given at 5 to 10 mg twice daily. Scalp clonality was compared across normal scalp (n=4), patchy alopecia areata scalp (n=8), and alopecia totalis/universalis scalp (n=8). High-throughput TCRbeta sequencing was used to examine T cell clonal expansion in alopecia areata in both the C3H/HeJ mouse model and human patients. Tofacitinib was given for 6 to 18 months, followed by 6 months of follow-up off drug to assess delayed response and recurrence. RNA was obtained with the PAXgene miRNA kit for fixed scalp, the miRNeasy kit for PBMCs, and the RNeasy kit for mouse skin. Human TCRbeta sequencing covered scalp tissue and sorted CD4+ and CD8+ peripheral blood T cells from patchy and totalis/universalis alopecia areata patients and healthy controls. Amplification of TCRbeta CDR3 regions was done by immunoSEQ multiplex PCR using 35 Vbeta forward primers and 13 Jbeta reverse primers. Tofacitinib-treated patients had biopsies at baseline and at 4 and 24 weeks of treatment, with a later scalp biopsy in several patients. What the study reported, not specific to this receptor: Shared TCR sequences between patients were less evident than in mice, which may be partly attributable to HLA diversity in the patient population. Resident alphabeta T cells in normal human skin are also sequenced, complicating scalp TCR repertoire analysis, unlike mouse skin dominated by gammadelta T cells. Compared with normal scalp, lesional scalp had higher clonality and more expanded CD8+ clones, particularly in alopecia totalis/universalis, a pattern that suggests antigenic drive.

Trimming at the junction amounts to 5 bases on V and 2 bases on J, and the germline ends lie 16 bases apart. The CDR3 numbers 15 residues from cysteine through phenylalanine. Of the read, only the CDR3 DNA is kept; its 45 bases are in frame from base 1. CDR1 and CDR2 were assigned from the germline V gene as SGHTA and FQGNSA. According to the study, the label for this sample's time point signals: baseline before oral tofacitinib. Lesional scalp punch biopsies and peripheral blood were collected from alopecia areata patients. After PBMCs were isolated by density centrifugation and stained for CD3, CD4 and CD8, a FACSAria was used to sort CD4+ and CD8+ T cells. Preparation of the library involved the immunoSEQ multiplex PCR assay. To provide template for TCR sequencing, every sample had RNA extracted and reverse transcribed into cDNA. First-strand cDNA was synthesized with SuperScript III using a 2:1 mix of oligo-dT and random hexamers. Amplification bias was assessed with a synthetic immune receptor repertoire, and residual bias was removed computationally. The paper's processing steps were these. Raw reads were preprocessed to remove errors, and CDR3 was defined according to IMGT conventions as the region from the conserved cysteine to phenylalanine. Clonality was computed by normalizing Shannon entropy by log2 of the number of productive unique TCRs and subtracting the result from 1. Whether each scalp clone was CD4 or CD8 was inferred by checking scalp TCRbeta sequences against the CD4 and CD8 repertoires from sorted blood. Not all clones reach the TCRdb copy of this immuneACCESS table, which keeps in-frame sequences only. Checked studies attribute under half of the gap to unresolved V genes and leave the rest unexplained. The D gene and trimming were derived from the DNA, and the V and J assignments and clone size from that table. In this sample the table shows 200,000 or so clones, about 60% of which occur a single time. The ten largest clonotypes hold just over 0.45% of the sample.

The V and J segments used are TRBV7-2 and TRBJ2-7, and possibly TRBD2, on 6 matching bases. This receptor was identified in a human donor with alopecia areata. The sequencing used CD4+ T cells sorted from blood, collected at week 0. The CDR3 is CASSLMGGEAYEQYF. The bases read TGTGCCAGCAGCCTCATGGGCGGGGAAGCCTACGAGCAGTACTTC.